A selection of T cell receptor beta chains follows, all from one sample in a study of T cell responses to AZD1222 COVID-19 vaccine. Profiling relied on immunoSEQ multiplex PCR, and the TCRdb table lists in-frame clones only, not all of them. In all, the sample yields over 120,000 clones. The sequenced sample was peripheral blood. The receptors derive from an adult in good health. The CDR3 runs from the conserved cysteine through the conserved F or W. D genes are given only for firm matches.

j_gene: TRBJ1-5
v_gene: TRBV6-1
d_gene: NA
CDR3nt: TGTGCCAGCAGTGAAGTTGGGGGGGCAAGTCAGCCCCAGCATTTT
CDR3aa: CASSEVGGASQPQHF

j_gene: TRBJ2-7
v_gene: TRBV6-5
d_gene: NA
CDR3nt: TGTGCCAGCAGTTCCTTAAGCTCCGGACAGCCCTACGAGCAGTACTTC
CDR3aa: CASSSLSSGQPYEQYF

j_gene: TRBJ2-1
v_gene: TRBV18
d_gene: TRBD2
CDR3nt: TGTGCCAGCTCACTTAGCGGGGGGAGCTCCTACAATGAGCAGTTCTTC
CDR3aa: CASSLSGGSSYNEQFF

j_gene: TRBJ2-7
v_gene: TRBV28
d_gene: NA
CDR3nt: TGTGCCAGCAGTTTTTACTACGAGCAGTACTTC
CDR3aa: CASSFYYEQYF

j_gene: TRBJ2-7
v_gene: TRBV10-1
d_gene: TRBD1
CDR3nt: TGCGCCAGCAAAGGACAGGGGGCTGTCTACGAGCAGTACTTC
CDR3aa: CASKGQGAVYEQYF

j_gene: TRBJ1-2
v_gene: TRBV11-2
d_gene: NA
CDR3nt: TGTGCCAGCAGCTTAGATCTGTGGAGATCCTATGGCTACACCTTC
CDR3aa: CASSLDLWRSYGYTF

j_gene: TRBJ2-7
v_gene: TRBV5-1
d_gene: TRBD2
CDR3nt: TGCGCCAGCAGCCCGACTAGCGGGGGCTCCTACGAGCAGTACTTC
CDR3aa: CASSPTSGGSYEQYF

j_gene: TRBJ2-7
v_gene: TRBV4-3
d_gene: TRBD1
CDR3nt: TGCGCCAGCAGCCTCGACAGGGACCTACTCGGCGAGCAGTACTTC
CDR3aa: CASSLDRDLLGEQYF

j_gene: TRBJ2-3
v_gene: TRBV2
d_gene: NA
CDR3nt: TGTGCCAGAAGGGTCGATACGCAGTATTTT
CDR3aa: CARRVDTQYF

j_gene: TRBJ1-4
v_gene: TRBV4-2
d_gene: TRBD1
CDR3nt: TGTGCCAGCAGCCAAGCAGGGGGGGGACAGATTAATGAAAAACTGTTTTTT
CDR3aa: CASSQAGGGQINEKLFF

j_gene: TRBJ1-4
v_gene: TRBV2
d_gene: NA
CDR3nt: TGTGCCAGCAGTGACGGGGGGGCTAATGAAAAACTGTTTTTT
CDR3aa: CASSDGGANEKLFF

j_gene: TRBJ2-5
v_gene: TRBV2
d_gene: NA
CDR3nt: TGTGCCAGCAGCCCTGAGATGGCGGAGACCCAGTACTTC
CDR3aa: CASSPEMAETQYF

j_gene: TRBJ1-6
v_gene: TRBV7-2
d_gene: NA
CDR3nt: TGTGCCAGCAGCTTAGGAGGTTCCTATAATTCACCCCTCCACTTT
CDR3aa: CASSLGGSYNSPLHF

j_gene: TRBJ1-6
v_gene: TRBV6-6
d_gene: TRBD1
CDR3nt: TGTGCCAGCAGTCCATCGGACAGGGCTAATTTCTACTTT
CDR3aa: CASSPSDRANFYF

j_gene: TRBJ2-7
v_gene: TRBV21-1
d_gene: NA
CDR3nt: TGTGCCAGCAGCAAGCAGATCTACAGGGGATACTACGAGCAGTACTTC
CDR3aa: CASSKQIYRGYYEQYF

j_gene: TRBJ2-1
v_gene: TRBV11-3
d_gene: NA
CDR3nt: TGTGCCAGCAGCATCCGACAGGACTATGAGCAGTTCTTC
CDR3aa: CASSIRQDYEQFF

j_gene: TRBJ1-3
v_gene: TRBV30
d_gene: NA
CDR3nt: TGTGCCGAATCCGGGGGGCCTGGAAACACCATATATTTT
CDR3aa: CAESGGPGNTIYF

j_gene: TRBJ2-3
v_gene: TRBV19
d_gene: NA
CDR3nt: TGTGCCAGTACGAGGGGGGGACCGAGCACAGATACGCAGTATTTT
CDR3aa: CASTRGGPSTDTQYF

j_gene: TRBJ2-7
v_gene: TRBV7-9
d_gene: TRBD2
CDR3nt: TGTGCCAGCAGCTCCCCCCTAGCGGTCTCCTACGAGCAGTACTTC
CDR3aa: CASSSPLAVSYEQYF

j_gene: TRBJ1-6
v_gene: TRBV19
d_gene: TRBD1
CDR3nt: TGTGCCAGTAGTATTGACAGGGACGGTTCACCCCTCCACTTT
CDR3aa: CASSIDRDGSPLHF

j_gene: TRBJ1-3
v_gene: TRBV10-3
d_gene: NA
CDR3nt: TGTGCCATCAGTGAGTGGAGCAGTTTCTCTGGAAACACCATATATTTT
CDR3aa: CAISEWSSFSGNTIYF

j_gene: TRBJ2-5
v_gene: TRBV5-1
d_gene: NA
CDR3nt: TGCGCCAGCAGCGCGCCAGGGGGGCAAGAGACCCAGTACTTC
CDR3aa: CASSAPGGQETQYF

j_gene: TRBJ1-2
v_gene: TRBV6-6
d_gene: NA
CDR3nt: TGTGCCAGCATGGCAGGTCGGGACTATGGCTACACCTTC
CDR3aa: CASMAGRDYGYTF

j_gene: TRBJ1-3
v_gene: TRBV18
d_gene: TRBD1
CDR3nt: TGTGCCAGCTCACCGGGGACAGTCTCTGGAAACACCATATATTTT
CDR3aa: CASSPGTVSGNTIYF

j_gene: TRBJ1-3
v_gene: TRBV15
d_gene: NA
CDR3nt: TGTGCCACCAGCAGAGATCTTGGGTCATACTCTGGAAACACCATATATTTT
CDR3aa: CATSRDLGSYSGNTIYF

j_gene: TRBJ1-1
v_gene: TRBV29-1
d_gene: NA
CDR3nt: TGCAGCGTTGCGACAGGAAACACTGAAGCTTTCTTT
CDR3aa: CSVATGNTEAFF

j_gene: TRBJ1-2
v_gene: TRBV2
d_gene: TRBD1
CDR3nt: TGTGCCAGCAGTGAGCAGGGGGCGGATGGCTACACCTTC
CDR3aa: CASSEQGADGYTF

j_gene: TRBJ2-1
v_gene: TRBV9
d_gene: NA
CDR3nt: TGTGCCAGCAGCATATACGGGGATAGCTCCTACAATGAGCAGTTCTTC
CDR3aa: CASSIYGDSSYNEQFF

j_gene: TRBJ1-4
v_gene: TRBV2
d_gene: TRBD1
CDR3nt: TGTGCCAGCAGTGAGAGGGGGCCTAGGTTGGAAAAACTGTTTTTT
CDR3aa: CASSERGPRLEKLFF

j_gene: TRBJ2-7
v_gene: TRBV7-4
d_gene: NA
CDR3nt: TGTGCCAGCGTATACGAGCAGTACTTC
CDR3aa: CASVYEQYF

j_gene: TRBJ1-3
v_gene: TRBV18
d_gene: NA
CDR3nt: TGTGCCAGCTCAGCCGCGCGGGCCTCTGGAAACACCATATATTTT
CDR3aa: CASSAARASGNTIYF

j_gene: TRBJ1-2
v_gene: TRBV12-3/TRBV12-4
d_gene: NA
CDR3nt: TGTGCCAGCAGTCCGGACGCGAGGGGCGGCTACACCTTC
CDR3aa: CASSPDARGGYTF

j_gene: TRBJ2-7
v_gene: TRBV6-5
d_gene: TRBD2
CDR3nt: TGTGCCACAAGGGCGGGGGGGCACTACGAGCAGTACTTC
CDR3aa: CATRAGGHYEQYF

j_gene: TRBJ1-2
v_gene: TRBV6-5
d_gene: TRBD1
CDR3nt: TGTGCCAGCAGCTCCGGGACAGGGCTCGGCTACACCTTC
CDR3aa: CASSSGTGLGYTF

j_gene: TRBJ2-3
v_gene: TRBV28
d_gene: NA
CDR3nt: TGTGCCAGCAGTTTGGGGCGGGCAGGCACAGATACGCAGTATTTT
CDR3aa: CASSLGRAGTDTQYF

j_gene: TRBJ2-3
v_gene: TRBV10-3
d_gene: NA
CDR3nt: TGTGCCCTCGGGGCGGGGTCCACAGATACGCAGTATTTT
CDR3aa: CALGAGSTDTQYF

j_gene: TRBJ2-1
v_gene: TRBV18
d_gene: TRBD1
CDR3nt: TGTGCCAGCTCACGGATTTTGAATCGGGACAGGGGGTACAATGAGCAGTTCTTC
CDR3aa: CASSRILNRDRGYNEQFF

j_gene: TRBJ2-5
v_gene: TRBV2
d_gene: NA
CDR3nt: TGTGCCAGCAGTGTACCCCGGGGGGAGACCCAGTACTTC
CDR3aa: CASSVPRGETQYF

j_gene: TRBJ1-2
v_gene: TRBV30
d_gene: NA
CDR3nt: TGTGCCTGGAGTGTTTCAGCCAACTATGGCTACACCTTC
CDR3aa: CAWSVSANYGYTF

j_gene: TRBJ1-5
v_gene: TRBV5-1
d_gene: NA
CDR3nt: TGCGCCAGCAGCCCGAGGGGCGCACGCAATCAGCCCCAGCATTTT
CDR3aa: CASSPRGARNQPQHF

j_gene: TRBJ1-2
v_gene: TRBV27
d_gene: NA
CDR3nt: TGTGCCAGCAGTTTAAAGGCAAGGTTAGCCGGTGGCTACACCTTC
CDR3aa: CASSLKARLAGGYTF

j_gene: TRBJ2-3
v_gene: TRBV18
d_gene: NA
CDR3nt: TGTGCCAGCTCACCGGATGCTCTGGATACGCAGTATTTT
CDR3aa: CASSPDALDTQYF